Following are 19 T cell receptor beta chains from one sample sequenced in a study of radiotherapy plus CTLA-4 blockade in lung cancer. Here immunoSEQ multiplex PCR was the method, and the copy in TCRdb shows in-frame clones only, minus some. Here the sample spans more than 40,000 clones, 55% to 80% being singletons. Sequenced here: peripheral blood, sampled from a patient treated with radiotherapy plus ipilimumab. The receptors originated from a human donor with non-small cell lung cancer who had a partial response to radiotherapy plus ipilimumab.

The chain uses TRBV11-3 and TRBJ2-5; a weak D match, TRBD1 (5 bases). The DNA end is more similar to TRBJ2-7, so the J call may be wrong. Germline CDR1 is SGHNT and CDR2 is YENEEA. The CDR3 consists of 15 residues. CDR3 DNA sequence: TGTGCCAGCAGCAACGTGCTCCGACAGACCTACGAGCAGTACTTC. The encoded protein is CASSNVLRQTYEQYF.

V usage is TRBV7-2 and J usage is TRBJ2-3; tentatively, D is TRBD1 (5 bases). The CDR3 is 15 amino acids. The V and J ends lost 3 bases and 1 base respectively, with 11 bases between them. CDR1 and CDR2 from the germline V gene are SGHTA and FQGNSA. The CDR3 loop reads CASSFLQVGTDTQYF. In nucleotides, the CDR3 is TGTGCCAGCAGCTTTTTACAGGTTGGCACAGATACGCAGTATTTT.

The rearrangement links TRBV5-1 to TRBJ2-1; 13 bases are a match to TRBD2. The ends lost 3 bases at V and 7 bases at J; junction bases unmatched: 7. The CDR3 sequence is 16 residues long. In germline, CDR1 is SGHRS, CDR2 YFSETQ. The CDR3 region is CASSWTGTSGANEQFF. The CDR3 DNA is TGCGCCAGCAGCTGGACCGGGACTAGCGGGGCTAATGAGCAGTTCTTC.

In this sample, this clone turned up a few times. A junction boundary mismatches the germline segment, possibly from a read error. The CDR3 here is CASSPPGQGPPEVF. The CDR3 nucleotides read TGTGCCAGCAGCCCGCCGGGACAGGGGCCTCCGGAGGTTTTT. The chain couples TRBV7-9 to TRBJ1-4, with 10 nucleotides matching TRBD1. CDR3 length: 14 amino acids. Germline-derived CDR1 and CDR2 are SEHNR and FQNEAQ (reference sequence).

This sequence joins TRBV6-5 and TRBJ1-5; 7 bases agree with TRBD1. Trimming removed 6 bases from V and 1 base from J; junction bases left unmatched: 6. The CDR3 loop spans 15 amino acids. Germline V lookup: CDR1 MNHEY, CDR2 SVGAGI. CDR3 sequence: CASRPTGTSNQPQHF. CDR3 DNA: TGTGCCAGCAGGCCGACAGGGACGAGCAATCAGCCCCAGCATTTT.

The chain is built from TRBV4-2 and TRBJ2-2; 8 positions agree with TRBD1. The germline V gene encodes CDR1 LGHNA and CDR2 YNFKEQ. With 3 bases clipped from V and 0 bases from J, the junction kept 3 bases outside the gene matches. The CDR3 has 16 amino acids. The CDR3 region is CASSQIQGANTGELFF. CDR3 in DNA: TGTGCCAGCAGCCAGATACAGGGGGCGAACACCGGGGAGCTGTTTTTT.

The chain is built from TRBV5-1 and TRBJ2-5, with D possibly matching TRBD1 (5 bases). V was shortened by 1 base and J by 6 bases, with 19 bases between the two germline ends. Germline loops: CDR1 SGHRS, CDR2 YFSETQ. CDR3 length: 16 residues. The CDR3 bases are TGCGCCAGCAGCTTGAATACAGGTGTAGGGTCTCAGACCCAGTACTTC. It is translated as CASSLNTGVGSQTQYF.

This chain links TRBV4-2 with TRBJ1-3; no definite D call. The CDR3 is 18 amino acids. The germline V gene has CDR1 LGHNA and CDR2 YNFKEQ. Trimming took off 2 bases at V and 2 bases at J, with 19 bases between the two ends. The DNA of the CDR3 is TGTGCCAGCAGCCAACCGTCGGGAGCGGAGGAGACTGGAAACACCATATATTTT. Encoded protein: CASSQPSGAEETGNTIYF.

V gene TRBV11-3 combines with J gene TRBJ2-1, with TRBD1 identical over 7 bases. The germline gives CDR1 SGHNT, CDR2 YENEEA. The CDR3 has 13 residues. V lost 7 bases, J lost 7 bases, and 7 bases stayed unmatched. CDR3 sequence (DNA): TGTGCCAGCACCCGACAGGGATCAAATGAGCAGTTCTTC. It is translated as CASTRQGSNEQFF.

J is TRBJ1-1 and V is TRBV13; D uncertain. CDR1 is PRHDT, CDR2 FYEKMQ, per germline (reference sequence). The CDR3 loop spans 16 amino acids. With 5 bases removed from V and 1 base from J, the gap between germline ends came to 17 bases. CDR3 DNA sequence: TGTGCCAGCAGCGAGCGGACCTACCGACCGAACACTGAAGCTTTCTTT. Translating gives CASSERTYRPNTEAFF.

This clone is a singleton in its sample. The rearrangement joins TRBV27 to TRBJ2-5, with TRBD2 identical over 15 bases. J gave up 10 bases and V 4 bases, and 13 bases lay outside the gene matches. From germline, CDR1 is MNHEY and CDR2 SMNVEV (reference sequence). The CDR3 runs 17 residues. The CDR3 DNA is TGTGCCAGCAGTTCCGGACTAGCGGGAGGGCCTCTCGGAAACCAGTACTTC. The encoded protein is CASSSGLAGGPLGNQYF.

This clone has more than one count but fewer than ten. The genes are TRBV5-1 and TRBJ1-1; 9 nucleotides agree with TRBD1. The trim removed 1 base at V and 6 bases at J, leaving 10 bases unmatched. CDR1 and CDR2 from the germline V gene are SGHRS and YFSETQ. The CDR3 runs to 16 residues. The CDR3 DNA sequence: TGCGCCAGCAGCTTGACAGGGGGCAATAGCAGCCCTGAAGCTTTCTTT. Its translation: CASSLTGGNSSPEAFF.

This CDR3 reads CASSTGRGGNEKLFF. The CDR3 region has the DNA TGTGCCAGTAGTACAGGGCGAGGGGGTAATGAAAAACTGTTTTTT. The chain has TRBV19 and TRBJ1-4; D is perhaps TRBD1 (6 bases). V lost 4 bases and J lost 4, with 13 bases in between. This CDR3 spans 15 amino acids. Germline lookup yields CDR1 LNHDA and CDR2 SQIVND (reference sequence).

The V gene is TRBV10-3, the J gene TRBJ1-5; 12 nucleotides line up with TRBD1. The CDR3 sequence is 18 residues long. Germline CDR1 and CDR2: ENHRY and SYGVKD. Germline trimming cut 10 bases from V and 1 base from J; bases unmatched to any gene: 14. Here the CDR3 DNA reads TGTGCCACTTTACAGCCCGGGACAGGGGGCTTGAGCAATCAGCCCCAGCATTTT. Protein sequence: CATLQPGTGGLSNQPQHF.

The gene calls are TRBV5-3 and TRBJ1-5; TRBD1 matches 8 bases. TRBV5-3 falls under the ORF class, with uncertain function. CDR3 length: 17 residues. The V and J ends lost 4 bases and 4 bases, in that order; junction bases with no gene match: 13. The CDR3 DNA reads as TGTGCCAGAAGCCCCGGACAGGGAATATGGGGGAATCAGCCCCAGCATTTT. Translated, it gives CARSPGQGIWGNQPQHF.

This chain links TRBV7-2 with TRBJ2-1; TRBD1 is a possible D gene (5 bases). Trimming removed 6 bases from V and 0 bases from J, with 24 bases in between. Germline V lookup: CDR1 SGHTA, CDR2 FQGNSA. This CDR3 contains 19 residues. CDR3 nucleotides: TGTGCCAGCAGTATTCGTAAGGGGCCGAGGCCTGGCTCCTACAATGAGCAGTTCTTC. Translation gives CASSIRKGPRPGSYNEQFF.

This clone appeared a few times. The chain employs TRBV5-1 and TRBJ1-1; D is perhaps TRBD1 (5 bases). The V end lost 3 bases, the J end lost 1 base, and 10 bases lay between the germline ends. The CDR3 covers 14 residues. Germline-derived CDR1 and CDR2 are SGHRS and YFSETQ. DNA of the CDR3: TGCGCCAGCAGCTGGGGGGTTGAGAACACTGAAGCTTTCTTT. This encodes CASSWGVENTEAFF.

This chain uses TRBV4-2 with TRBJ2-7; a weak D match, TRBD2 (6 bases). Germline CDR1 and CDR2: LGHNA and YNFKEQ. The V end was cut by 0 bases, the J end by 2 bases, with 11 bases between. The CDR3 extends over 15 amino acids. This chain's CDR3 is CASSQDSGSTYEQYF. CDR3 in DNA: TGTGCCAGCAGCCAAGATAGCGGCAGTACCTACGAGCAGTACTTC.

This clone was picked up a small number of times. The CDR3 DNA follows: TGTGCCAGTAGGAACAGGATTACAGATACGCAGTATTTT. Translating it yields CASRNRITDTQYF. The V and J genes are TRBV7-2 and TRBJ2-3, with a possible D match to TRBD1 (5 bases). The germline gives CDR1 SGHTA, CDR2 FQGNSA. The V end was cut by 9 bases, the J end by 3 bases, with 13 bases between. CDR3 length: 13 amino acids.